This TCR beta chain is from a study of T cell repertoires in cytomegalovirus infection. Study overall: Shared public TCR beta signatures pointed to both CMV infection and a matching HLA type.

The CDR3 has 15 amino acids. Germline V CDR1 and CDR2: MGHDK, SYGVNS. V was clipped by 3 bases and J by 8 bases; unmatched bases: 10. Regarding this clonotype: The target antigen is unknown.

Broader study findings: Summed frequency of shared TCR beta families picked out CMV carriers who also had the relevant HLA.

TCRdb used MiXCR to reprocess the reads, holding one entry per CDR3 protein. The table includes roughly 250,000 distinct CDR3 sequences, 12% detected once. This clonotype was sampled from a human donor in good health (CMV status not recorded). Some clones in this sample may be carry-over from other donors' samples. V gene TRBV25-1 combines with J gene TRBJ1-2; 9 bases match TRBD1. The specimen sequenced was PBMCs. The CDR3 DNA sequence: TGTGCCAGCAGTGAGGCCGGACAGGGGCGGGGAGGCTACACCTTC. Its protein is CASSEAGQGRGGYTF.